This T cell receptor (beta chain) stems from a study of T cell clones after liver transplantation. At the level of the study: Apart from three HCV-positive recipients, transplants were for non-autoimmune, non-viral reasons.

Worth noting for this clone: What it binds is unknown.

TCRdb's copy holds only in-frame clones and misses some; the assay was immunoSEQ multiplex PCR. The table lists about 100,000 clones, about 81% of them singletons, with about 0.89% in the top ten. Germline V CDR1 and CDR2: MNHNY, SVGAGI (reference sequence). The germline V and J ends were trimmed by 2 bases and 3 bases, with 16 bases remaining between them. The CDR3 consists of 16 residues. Study-level findings and limits: A significant post-transplant drop in circulating graft-donor-reactive CD4 TCRbeta sequences occurred in most of the 8 subjects.

V gene TRBV6-6 combines with J gene TRBJ1-2, with TRBD1 as a possible D gene (5 bases). This receptor was taken from a human donor who received a liver transplant. The material sequenced was CD4+ T cells from blood, taken before liver transplant. CDR3 DNA sequence: TGTGCCAGCAGTTACCCAAGAATCGTGGGGGACTATGGCTACACCTTC. Translated: CASSYPRIVGDYGYTF.